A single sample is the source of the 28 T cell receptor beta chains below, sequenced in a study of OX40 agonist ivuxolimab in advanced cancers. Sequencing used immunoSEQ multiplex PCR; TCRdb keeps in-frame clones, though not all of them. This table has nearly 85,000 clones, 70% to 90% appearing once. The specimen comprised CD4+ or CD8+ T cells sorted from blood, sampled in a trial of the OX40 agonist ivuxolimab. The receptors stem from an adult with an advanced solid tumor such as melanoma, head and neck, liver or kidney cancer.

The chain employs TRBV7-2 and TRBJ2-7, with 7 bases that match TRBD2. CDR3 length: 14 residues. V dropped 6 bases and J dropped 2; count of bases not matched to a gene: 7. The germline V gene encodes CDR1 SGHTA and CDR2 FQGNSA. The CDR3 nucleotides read TGTGCCAGCAGGGCCAGCGGGACCACCTACGAGCAGTACTTC. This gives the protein CASRASGTTYEQYF.

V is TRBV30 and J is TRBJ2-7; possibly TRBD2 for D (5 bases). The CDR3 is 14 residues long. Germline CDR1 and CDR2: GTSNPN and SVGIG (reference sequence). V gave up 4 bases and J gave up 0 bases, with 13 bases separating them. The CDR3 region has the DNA TGTGCCTGGACACCGGGAAAGAGCTCCTACGAGCAGTACTTC. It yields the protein CAWTPGKSSYEQYF.

The CDR3 bases are TGTGCCAGCAGCTTGTTTGGAGGGACATCTAGCACAGATACGCAGTATTTT. Its protein is CASSLFGGTSSTDTQYF. V is TRBV5-8 and J is TRBJ2-3; D tentatively reads TRBD1 or TRBD2 (6 bases each). Germline assignment: CDR1 SGHTS and CDR2 YDEGEE. This CDR3 has 17 residues. V was cut by 1 base and J by 0 bases, with 15 bases left in between. Drawing the rest from reference TRBV5-8 and TRBJ2-3, the complete variable domain is EAGVTQSPTHLIKTRGQQATLRCSPISGHTSVYWYQQALGLGLQFLLWYDEGEERNRGNFPPRFSGRQFPNYSSELNVNALELEDSALYLCASSLFGGTSSTDTQYFGPGTRLTVL.

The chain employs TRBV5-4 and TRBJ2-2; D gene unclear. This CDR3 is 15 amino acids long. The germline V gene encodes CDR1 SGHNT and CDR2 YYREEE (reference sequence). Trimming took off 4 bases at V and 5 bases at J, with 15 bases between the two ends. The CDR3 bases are TGTGCCAGCAGCGTCGACCAAGCCAAGACCGGGGAGCTGTTTTTT. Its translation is CASSVDQAKTGELFF.

CDR3 amino acids: CASSTRTGGKEDEQFF. For the CDR3, the DNA is TGTGCCAGCAGTACTCGCACAGGAGGCAAGGAGGATGAGCAGTTCTTC. The gene calls are TRBV27 and TRBJ2-1; the D gene could be TRBD1 or TRBD2 (5 bases each). V was pared by 5 bases and J by 8 bases, with 22 bases between. Germline V lookup: CDR1 MNHEY, CDR2 SMNVEV (reference sequence). This CDR3 has 16 residues.

CDR3 region: CASSRRGGAGDSNQPQHF. The CDR3, as DNA: TGTGCCAGCAGCAGGAGGGGAGGGGCTGGTGATAGCAATCAGCCCCAGCATTTT. The chain has TRBV5-7 and TRBJ1-5, with D perhaps matching TRBD1 (5 bases). TRBV5-7 belongs to the ORF category, with a function that is uncertain. Trimming cost V 4 bases and J 0 bases, with 20 bases left between them. This CDR3 spans 18 amino acids.

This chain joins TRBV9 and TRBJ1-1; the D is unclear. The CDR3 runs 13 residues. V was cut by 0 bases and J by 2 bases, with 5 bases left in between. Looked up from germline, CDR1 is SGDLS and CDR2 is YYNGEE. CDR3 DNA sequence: TGTGCCAGCAGCGTAGGAACAAACACTGAAGCTTTCTTT. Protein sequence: CASSVGTNTEAFF.

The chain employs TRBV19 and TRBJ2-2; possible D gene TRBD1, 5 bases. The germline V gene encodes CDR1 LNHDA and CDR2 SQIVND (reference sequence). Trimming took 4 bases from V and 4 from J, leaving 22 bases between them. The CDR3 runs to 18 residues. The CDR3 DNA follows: TGTGCCAGTAGTAGAGAAGACCCTAGGCCAGGGCGCACCGGGGAGCTGTTTTTT. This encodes CASSREDPRPGRTGELFF.

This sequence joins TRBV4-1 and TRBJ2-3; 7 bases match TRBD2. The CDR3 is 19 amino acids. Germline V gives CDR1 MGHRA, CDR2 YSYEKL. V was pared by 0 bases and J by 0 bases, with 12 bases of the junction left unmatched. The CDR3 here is CASSQDWEGLTSSTDTQYF. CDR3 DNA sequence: TGCGCCAGCAGCCAAGATTGGGAGGGATTGACTTCTAGCACAGATACGCAGTATTTT.

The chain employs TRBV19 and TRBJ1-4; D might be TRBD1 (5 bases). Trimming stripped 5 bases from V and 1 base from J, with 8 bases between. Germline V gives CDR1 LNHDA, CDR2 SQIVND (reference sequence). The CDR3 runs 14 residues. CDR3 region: CASSRGGTNEKLFF. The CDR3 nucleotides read TGTGCCAGTAGTCGTGGGGGAACTAATGAAAAACTGTTTTTT.

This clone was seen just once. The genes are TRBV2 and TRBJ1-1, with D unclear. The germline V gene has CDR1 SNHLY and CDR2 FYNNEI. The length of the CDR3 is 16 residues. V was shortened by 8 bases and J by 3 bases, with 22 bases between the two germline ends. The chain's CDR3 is CASRAGTRGRDTEAFF. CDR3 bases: TGTGCCAGCCGGGCGGGCACTCGGGGAAGGGACACTGAAGCTTTCTTT.

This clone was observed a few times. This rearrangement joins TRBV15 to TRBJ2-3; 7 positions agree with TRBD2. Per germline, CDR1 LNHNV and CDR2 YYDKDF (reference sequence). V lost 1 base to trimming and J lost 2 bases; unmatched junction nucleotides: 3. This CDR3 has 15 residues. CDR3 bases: TGTGCCACCAGCAGAGGGGGGGGACTCACAGATACGCAGTATTTT. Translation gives CATSRGGGLTDTQYF.

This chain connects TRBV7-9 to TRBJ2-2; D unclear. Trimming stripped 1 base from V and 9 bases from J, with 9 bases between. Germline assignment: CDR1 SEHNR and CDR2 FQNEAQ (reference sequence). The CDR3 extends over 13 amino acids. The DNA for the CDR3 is TGTGCCAGCAGCTTAGGAGCTAACCGGGAGCTGTTTTTT. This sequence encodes CASSLGANRELFF.

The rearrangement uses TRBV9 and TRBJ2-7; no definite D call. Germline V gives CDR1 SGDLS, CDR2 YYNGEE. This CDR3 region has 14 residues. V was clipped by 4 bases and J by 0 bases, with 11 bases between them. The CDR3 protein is CASSPSQLSYEQYF. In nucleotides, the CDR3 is TGTGCCAGCAGCCCCAGCCAGCTCTCCTACGAGCAGTACTTC.

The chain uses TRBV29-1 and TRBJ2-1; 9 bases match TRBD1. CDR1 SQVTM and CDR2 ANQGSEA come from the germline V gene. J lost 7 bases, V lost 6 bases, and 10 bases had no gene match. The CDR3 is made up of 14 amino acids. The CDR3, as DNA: TGCAGCGTAGAGCCGGGACAGGGAAGGAATGAGCAGTTCTTC. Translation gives CSVEPGQGRNEQFF.

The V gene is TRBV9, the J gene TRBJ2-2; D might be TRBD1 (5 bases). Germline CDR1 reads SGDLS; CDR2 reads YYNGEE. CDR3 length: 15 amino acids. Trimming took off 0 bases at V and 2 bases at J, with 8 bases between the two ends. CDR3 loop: CASSVGTINTGELFF. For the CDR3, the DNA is TGTGCCAGCAGCGTAGGGACAATAAACACCGGGGAGCTGTTTTTT.

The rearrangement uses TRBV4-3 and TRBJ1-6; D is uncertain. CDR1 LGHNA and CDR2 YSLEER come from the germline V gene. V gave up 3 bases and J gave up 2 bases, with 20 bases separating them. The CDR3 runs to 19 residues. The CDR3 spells CASSHPTVMAGPYNSPLHF. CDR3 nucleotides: TGCGCCAGCAGCCACCCCACGGTTATGGCTGGCCCCTATAATTCACCCCTCCACTTT.

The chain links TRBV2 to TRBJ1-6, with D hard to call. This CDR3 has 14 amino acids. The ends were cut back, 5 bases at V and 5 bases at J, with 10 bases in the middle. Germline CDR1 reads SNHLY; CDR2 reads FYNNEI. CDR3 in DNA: TGTGCCAGCAGTTCAGGACGGAATAATTCACCCCTCCACTTT. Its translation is CASSSGRNNSPLHF.

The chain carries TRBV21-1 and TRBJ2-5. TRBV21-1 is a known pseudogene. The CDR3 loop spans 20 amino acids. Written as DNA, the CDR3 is TGTGCCAGCAGCGTAAATCTCAAGCTTCCGGCAGCTCGGGCGAGAGAGACCCAGTACTTC. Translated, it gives CASSVNLKLPAARARETQYF.

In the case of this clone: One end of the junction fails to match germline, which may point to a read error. CDR3 in amino acids: CTWGAGGHYGYTF. The DNA of the CDR3 is TGTACCTGGGGTGCAGGGGGGCACTATGGCTACACCTTC. The gene calls are TRBV30 and TRBJ1-2; 7 bases match TRBD1. Germline CDR1 GTSNPN, CDR2 SVGIG (reference sequence). The CDR3 contains 13 residues.

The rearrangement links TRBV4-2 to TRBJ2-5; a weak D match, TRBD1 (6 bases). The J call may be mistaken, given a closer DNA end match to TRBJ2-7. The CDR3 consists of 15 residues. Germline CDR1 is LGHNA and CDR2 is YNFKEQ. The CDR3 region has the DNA TGTGCCAGCAGCCAAGGGACAGCTCAGGGCTACGAGCAGTACTTC. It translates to CASSQGTAQGYEQYF.

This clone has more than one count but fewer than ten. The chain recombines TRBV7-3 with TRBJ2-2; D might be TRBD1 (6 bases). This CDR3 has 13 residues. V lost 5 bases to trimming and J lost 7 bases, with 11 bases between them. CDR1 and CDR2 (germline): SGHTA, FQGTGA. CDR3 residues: CASSIQGNGELFF. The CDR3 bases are TGTGCCAGCAGCATACAGGGCAACGGGGAGCTGTTTTTT.

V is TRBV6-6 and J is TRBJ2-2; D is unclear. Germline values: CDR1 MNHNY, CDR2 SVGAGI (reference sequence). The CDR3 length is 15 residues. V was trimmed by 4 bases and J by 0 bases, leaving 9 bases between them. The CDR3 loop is CASSSGITNTGELFF. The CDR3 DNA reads TGTGCCAGCAGTTCGGGCATAACGAACACCGGGGAGCTGTTTTTT.

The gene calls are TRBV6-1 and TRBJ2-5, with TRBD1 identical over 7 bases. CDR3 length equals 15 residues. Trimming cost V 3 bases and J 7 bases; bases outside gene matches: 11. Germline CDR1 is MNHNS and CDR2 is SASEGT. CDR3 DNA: TGTGCCAGCAGTGACGATCAGGGGGTCATAGGGACCCAGTACTTC. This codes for CASSDDQGVIGTQYF.

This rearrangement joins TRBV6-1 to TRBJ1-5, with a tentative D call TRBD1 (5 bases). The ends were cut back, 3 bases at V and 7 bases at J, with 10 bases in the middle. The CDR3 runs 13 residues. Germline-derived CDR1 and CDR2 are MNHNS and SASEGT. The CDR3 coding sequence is TGTGCCAGCAGTGAGGGACTAGGCCAGCCCCAGCATTTT. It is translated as CASSEGLGQPQHF.

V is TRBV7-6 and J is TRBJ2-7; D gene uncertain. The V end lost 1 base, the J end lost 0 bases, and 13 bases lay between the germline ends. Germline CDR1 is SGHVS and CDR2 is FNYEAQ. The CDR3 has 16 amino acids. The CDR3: CASSLGSGVGSYEQYF. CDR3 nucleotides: TGTGCCAGCAGCTTAGGATCAGGAGTTGGCTCCTACGAGCAGTACTTC.

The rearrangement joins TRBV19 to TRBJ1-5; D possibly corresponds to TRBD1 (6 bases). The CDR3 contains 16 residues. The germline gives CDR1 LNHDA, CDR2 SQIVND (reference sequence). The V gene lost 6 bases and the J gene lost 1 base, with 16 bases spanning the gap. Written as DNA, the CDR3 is TGTGCCAGTAGCTCACAGGGCTTCAGGAGCAATCAGCCCCAGCATTTT. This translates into CASSSQGFRSNQPQHF.

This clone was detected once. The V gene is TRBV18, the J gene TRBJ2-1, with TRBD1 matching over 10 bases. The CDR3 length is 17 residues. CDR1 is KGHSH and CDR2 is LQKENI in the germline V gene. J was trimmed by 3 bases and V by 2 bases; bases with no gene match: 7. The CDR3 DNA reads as TGTGCCAGCTCACCAAGCCTCGGGACAGGGGACTACAATGAGCAGTTCTTC. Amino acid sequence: CASSPSLGTGDYNEQFF.